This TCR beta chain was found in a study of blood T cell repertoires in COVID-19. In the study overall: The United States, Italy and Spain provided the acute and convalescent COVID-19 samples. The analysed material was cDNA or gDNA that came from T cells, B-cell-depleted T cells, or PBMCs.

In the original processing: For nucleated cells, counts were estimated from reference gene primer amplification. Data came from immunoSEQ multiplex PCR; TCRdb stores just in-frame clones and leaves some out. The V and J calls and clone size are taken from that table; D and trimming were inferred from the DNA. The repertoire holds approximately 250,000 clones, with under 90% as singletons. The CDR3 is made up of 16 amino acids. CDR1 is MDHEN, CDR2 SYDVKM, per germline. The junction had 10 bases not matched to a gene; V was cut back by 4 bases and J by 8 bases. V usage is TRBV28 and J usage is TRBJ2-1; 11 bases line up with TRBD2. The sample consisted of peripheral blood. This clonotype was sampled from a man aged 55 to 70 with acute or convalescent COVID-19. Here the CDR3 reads CASSSIAGGPRDEQFF. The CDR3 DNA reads TGTGCCAGCAGTTCGATAGCGGGAGGGCCGAGGGATGAGCAGTTCTTC.